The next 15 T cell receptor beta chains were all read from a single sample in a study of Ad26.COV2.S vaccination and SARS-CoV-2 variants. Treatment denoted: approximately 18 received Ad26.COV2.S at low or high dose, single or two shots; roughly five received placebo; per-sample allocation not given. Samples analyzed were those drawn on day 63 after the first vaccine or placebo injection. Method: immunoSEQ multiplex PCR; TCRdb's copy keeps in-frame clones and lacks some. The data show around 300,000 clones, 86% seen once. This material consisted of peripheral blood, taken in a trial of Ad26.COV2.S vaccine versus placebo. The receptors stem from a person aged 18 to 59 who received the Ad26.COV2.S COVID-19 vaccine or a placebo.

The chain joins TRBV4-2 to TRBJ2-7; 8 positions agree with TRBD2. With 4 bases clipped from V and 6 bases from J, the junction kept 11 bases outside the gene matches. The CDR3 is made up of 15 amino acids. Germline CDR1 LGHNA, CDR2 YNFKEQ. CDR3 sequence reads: CASSPGEREIIEQYF. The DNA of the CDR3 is TGTGCCAGCAGCCCCGGTGAGCGGGAGATAATCGAGCAGTACTTC.

CDR3 sequence (DNA): TGTGCCAGCAGCGCAGGGGGAACAATTAGTGAAGCTTTCTTT. It codes for CASSAGGTISEAFF. The J gene is TRBJ1-1, the V gene TRBV9; 7 nucleotides line up with TRBD1. Germline-derived CDR1 and CDR2 are SGDLS and YYNGEE. This CDR3 has 14 amino acids. V lost 3 bases and J lost 7; bases outside the gene matches: 9. The whole variable domain, filled in from reference TRBV9 and TRBJ1-1, reads DSGVTQTPKHLITATGQRVTLRCSPRSGDLSVYWYQQSLDQGLQFLIQYYNGEERAKGNILERFSAQQFPDLHSELNLSSLELGDSALYFCASSAGGTISEAFFGQGTRLTVV.

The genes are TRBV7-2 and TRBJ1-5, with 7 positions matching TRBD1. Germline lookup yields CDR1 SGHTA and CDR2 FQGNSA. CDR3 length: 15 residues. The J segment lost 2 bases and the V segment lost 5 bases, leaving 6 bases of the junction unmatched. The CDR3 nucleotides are TGTGCCAGCAGCACACTAGGACAGGGCAATCAGCCCCAGCATTTT. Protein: CASSTLGQGNQPQHF.

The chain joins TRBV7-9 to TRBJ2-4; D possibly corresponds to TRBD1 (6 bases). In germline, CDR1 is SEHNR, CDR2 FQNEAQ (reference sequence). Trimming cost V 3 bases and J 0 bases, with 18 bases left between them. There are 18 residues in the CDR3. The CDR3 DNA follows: TGTGCCAGCAGCTTCATCCCGACCAGGGGATTAGCCAAAAACATTCAGTACTTC. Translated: CASSFIPTRGLAKNIQYF.

The CDR3 DNA sequence: TGCGCCAGCAGCTTGGTGGGACAGGGTCTTTCTGGAAACACCATATATTTT. This gives the protein CASSLVGQGLSGNTIYF. The chain carries TRBV5-1 and TRBJ1-3; the match to TRBD1 covers 9 bases. This CDR3 has 17 amino acids. V trimming: 0 bases; J trimming: 1 base; junction bases outside the gene matches: 5. Germline assignment: CDR1 SGHRS and CDR2 YFSETQ.

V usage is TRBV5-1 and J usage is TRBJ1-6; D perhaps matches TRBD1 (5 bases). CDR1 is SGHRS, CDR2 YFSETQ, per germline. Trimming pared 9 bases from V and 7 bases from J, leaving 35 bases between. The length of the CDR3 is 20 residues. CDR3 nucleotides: TGCGCCAACACCCTGCGGGGCCAACCCGGAGACCCGTTGGCGAATTCACCCCTCCACTTT. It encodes CANTLRGQPGDPLANSPLHF.

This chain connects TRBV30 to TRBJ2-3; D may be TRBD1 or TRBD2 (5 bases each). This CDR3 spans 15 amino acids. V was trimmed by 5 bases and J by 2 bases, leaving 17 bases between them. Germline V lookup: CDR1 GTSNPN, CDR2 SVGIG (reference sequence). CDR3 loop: CAWGAGVGDTDTQYF. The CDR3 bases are TGTGCCTGGGGGGCTGGGGTCGGGGACACAGATACGCAGTATTTT.

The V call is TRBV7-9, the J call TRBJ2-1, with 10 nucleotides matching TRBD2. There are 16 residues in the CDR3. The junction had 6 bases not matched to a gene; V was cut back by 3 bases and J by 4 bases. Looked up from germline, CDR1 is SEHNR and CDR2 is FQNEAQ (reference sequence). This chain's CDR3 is CASSFSRTSGYNEQFF. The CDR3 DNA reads TGTGCCAGCAGCTTTTCTCGGACTAGCGGATACAATGAGCAGTTCTTC.

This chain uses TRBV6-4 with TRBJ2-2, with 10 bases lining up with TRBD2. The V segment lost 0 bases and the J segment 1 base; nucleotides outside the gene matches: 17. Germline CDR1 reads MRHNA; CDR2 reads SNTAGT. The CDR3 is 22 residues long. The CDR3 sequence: CASSDSSGRADYLRLNTGELFF. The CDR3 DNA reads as TGTGCCAGCAGTGACTCGAGCGGGAGGGCCGATTATCTACGCTTGAACACCGGGGAGCTGTTTTTT.

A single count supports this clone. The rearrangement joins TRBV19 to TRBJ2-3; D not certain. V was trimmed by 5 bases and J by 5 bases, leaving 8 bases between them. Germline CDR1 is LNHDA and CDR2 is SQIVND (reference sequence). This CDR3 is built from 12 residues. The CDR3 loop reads CASSELGDTQYF. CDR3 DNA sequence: TGTGCCAGTAGTGAACTCGGAGATACGCAGTATTTT.

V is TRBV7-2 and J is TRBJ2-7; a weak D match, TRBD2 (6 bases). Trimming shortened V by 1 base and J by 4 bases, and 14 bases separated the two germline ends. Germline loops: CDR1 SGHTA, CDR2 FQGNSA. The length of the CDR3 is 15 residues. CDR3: CASSLDRGARYEQYF. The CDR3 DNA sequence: TGTGCCAGCAGCTTAGATCGCGGGGCTCGGTACGAGCAGTACTTC.

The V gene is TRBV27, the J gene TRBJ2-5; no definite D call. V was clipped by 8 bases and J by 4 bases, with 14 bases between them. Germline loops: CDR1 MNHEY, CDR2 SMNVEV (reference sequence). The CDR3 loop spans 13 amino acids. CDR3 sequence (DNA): TGTGCCAGCGTGGATATAGTTCGAGAGACCCAGTACTTC. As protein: CASVDIVRETQYF.

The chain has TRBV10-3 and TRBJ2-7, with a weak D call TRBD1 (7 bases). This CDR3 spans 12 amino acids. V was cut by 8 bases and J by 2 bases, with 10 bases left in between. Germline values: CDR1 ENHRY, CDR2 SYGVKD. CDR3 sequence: CAIAGQTYEQYF. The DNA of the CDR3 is TGTGCCATCGCGGGACAGACCTACGAGCAGTACTTC.

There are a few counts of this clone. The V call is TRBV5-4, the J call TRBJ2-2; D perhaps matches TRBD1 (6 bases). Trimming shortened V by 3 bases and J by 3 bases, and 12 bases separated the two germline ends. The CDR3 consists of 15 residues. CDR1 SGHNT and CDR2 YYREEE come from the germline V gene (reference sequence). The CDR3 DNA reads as TGTGCCAGCAGCTCACTTCACAGGGACACCGGGGAGCTGTTTTTT. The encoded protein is CASSSLHRDTGELFF.

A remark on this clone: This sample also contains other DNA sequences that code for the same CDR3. In DNA, the CDR3 is TGTGCCAGCAGCTTAGTAGGCAATCAGCCCCAGCATTTT. This codes for CASSLVGNQPQHF. V is TRBV7-2 and J is TRBJ1-5; no reliable D call. The germline V gene has CDR1 SGHTA and CDR2 FQGNSA. The V end lost 1 base, the J end lost 2 bases, and 3 bases lay between the germline ends. This CDR3 region has 13 residues. Using reference TRBV7-2 and TRBJ1-5 for the parts outside the CDR3, the full variable domain is GAGVSQSPSNKVTEKGKDVELRCDPISGHTALYWYRQSLGQGLEFLIYFQGNSAPDKSGLPSDRFSAERTGGSVSTLTIQRTQQEDSAVYLCASSLVGNQPQHFGDGTRLSIL.